The 21 T cell receptor beta chains listed next were all sequenced from one sample in a study of T cells expressing NK-cell markers. From its re-call of the 5' RACE reads, TCRdb lists each CDR3 protein once, without DNA. This sample carries over 250,000 distinct CDR3 sequences, with around 3.9% going to the ten biggest clones. Material: blood T cells: a sorted CD56 or NKG2C T cell subset, CD4+ or CD8+ T cells, or bulk PBMC T cells (not recorded which). The origin of the receptors is a woman aged 18 to 75 in good health.

The chain carries TRBV12-3 or TRBV12-4 and TRBJ2-5; TCRdb indicates TRBD2, and absent DNA this call remains unverified. This CDR3 comprises 17 residues. CDR3: CASSLGAGEGRWETQYF.

The gene calls are TRBV7-2 and TRBJ1-1. The germline CDR1 and CDR2 sequences are SGHTA and FQGNSA. The CDR3 contains 15 residues. The CDR3: CASSLVGGVGGEAFF.

The rearrangement joins TRBV5-1 to TRBJ2-1. The CDR3 consists of 14 residues. The germline gives CDR1 SGHRS, CDR2 YFSETQ. The CDR3 loop is CASRGGSSYNEQFF.

V usage is TRBV20-1 and J usage is TRBJ1-5. In germline, CDR1 is DFQATT, CDR2 SNEGSKA (reference sequence). The CDR3 is 12 residues long. CDR3 sequence reads: CSATQSNQPQHF.

CDR3 amino acids: CASSLTATQETQYF. This chain links TRBV13 with TRBJ2-5. CDR1 is PRHDT, CDR2 FYEKMQ, per germline (reference sequence). This CDR3 contains 14 residues.

The J gene is TRBJ1-2, the V gene TRBV19; TCRdb's assignment of TRBD1 cannot be checked, as there is no DNA. The CDR3 has 14 amino acids. Germline lookup yields CDR1 LNHDA and CDR2 SQIVND (reference sequence). The CDR3 loop is CASHTSDSPYGYTF.

This chain joins TRBV6-1 and TRBJ1-3; TCRdb's D call, TRBD1, is unchecked because there is no DNA. The germline V gene encodes CDR1 MNHNS and CDR2 SASEGT. CDR3 length equals 17 residues. The CDR3 sequence is CASSPSGGQSSGNTIYF.

V and J are TRBV5-1 and TRBJ2-2; TCRdb's D call of TRBD1 is untestable without DNA. Germline loops: CDR1 SGHRS, CDR2 YFSETQ. The CDR3 sequence is 15 residues long. The CDR3 here is CASSPGAVNTGELFF.

The chain links TRBV12-3 or TRBV12-4 to TRBJ2-1; TCRdb gives TRBD2 as the D gene, but with no DNA this cannot be confirmed. CDR3 size: 14 residues. CDR3 loop: CASRGLATYNEQFF.

The V call is TRBV28, the J call TRBJ1-1; TCRdb selects TRBD1, and the lack of DNA leaves this call unchecked. The CDR3 has 14 amino acids. Germline V gene lookup returns CDR1 MDHEN and CDR2 SYDVKM. The CDR3 protein is CASSLRDSYTEAFF.

The V call is TRBV5-1, the J call TRBJ1-5. CDR3 size: 15 residues. Germline CDR1 reads SGHRS; CDR2 reads YFSETQ. CDR3 residues: CASSLGGNLNQPQHF.

The V and J genes are TRBV18 and TRBJ2-7. Germline V CDR1 and CDR2: KGHSH, LQKENI. The CDR3 loop spans 15 amino acids. The CDR3 is CASSLRGASSYEQYF.

The J gene is TRBJ2-3, the V gene TRBV5-5; the TRBD2 assignment by TCRdb is unverifiable without DNA. The CDR3 is made up of 15 amino acids. Germline loops: CDR1 SGHKS, CDR2 YYEKEE (reference sequence). This chain's CDR3 is CASSSRGGISDTQYF. The full variable domain, its missing parts supplied by reference TRBV5-5 and TRBJ2-3, is DAGVTQSPTHLIKTRGQQVTLRCSPISGHKSVSWYQQVLGQGPQFIFQYYEKEERGRGNFPDRFSARQFPNYSSELNVNALLLGDSALYLCASSSRGGISDTQYFGPGTRLTVL.

The chain is built from TRBV9 and TRBJ2-3; the D call of TRBD1 rests on TCRdb alone, since no DNA is present to check it. Germline lookup yields CDR1 SGDLS and CDR2 YYNGEE. This CDR3 comprises 14 residues. The CDR3 sequence: CASSARQPADTQYF.

The rearrangement links TRBV7-3 to TRBJ1-6. CDR1 and CDR2 (germline): SGHTA, FQGTGA. The length of the CDR3 is 13 residues. The CDR3 loop is CASSLSGESPLHF.

The chain couples TRBV7-2 to TRBJ2-7; the TCRdb D gene call, TRBD1, has no DNA to confirm it. Germline-derived CDR1 and CDR2 are SGHTA and FQGNSA. The CDR3 totals 12 residues. The CDR3 here is CASSNNRGEQYF.

V and J are TRBV19 and TRBJ2-3; TCRdb proposes TRBD2, but this gene call is untestable without DNA. This CDR3 has 13 residues. The germline V gene has CDR1 LNHDA and CDR2 SQIVND (reference sequence). The CDR3 here is CGASGKGPDTQYF.

The rearrangement links TRBV20-1 to TRBJ2-7; TCRdb's D gene call, TRBD2, goes unchecked for lack of DNA. There are 14 residues in the CDR3. Germline CDR1 DFQATT, CDR2 SNEGSKA (reference sequence). The CDR3 region is CSASSGRFVPEQYF.

This rearrangement joins TRBV7-3 to TRBJ2-1; TCRdb's D call of TRBD2 is untestable without DNA. The CDR3 runs 15 residues. The germline gives CDR1 SGHTA, CDR2 FQGTGA. CDR3 sequence: CASSLTGGGRNEQFF.

The chain is built from TRBV12-3 or TRBV12-4 and TRBJ2-1; checking the TCRdb D call of TRBD1 is not possible without DNA. The length of the CDR3 is 14 residues. CDR3 sequence reads: CASRWGAYNLKQFF.

V gene TRBV4-1 combines with J gene TRBJ2-3; the TCRdb D gene call, TRBD1, has no DNA to confirm it. The length of the CDR3 is 15 residues. CDR1 is MGHRA and CDR2 is YSYEKL in the germline V gene. Here the CDR3 reads CASSQVTGFADTQYF.